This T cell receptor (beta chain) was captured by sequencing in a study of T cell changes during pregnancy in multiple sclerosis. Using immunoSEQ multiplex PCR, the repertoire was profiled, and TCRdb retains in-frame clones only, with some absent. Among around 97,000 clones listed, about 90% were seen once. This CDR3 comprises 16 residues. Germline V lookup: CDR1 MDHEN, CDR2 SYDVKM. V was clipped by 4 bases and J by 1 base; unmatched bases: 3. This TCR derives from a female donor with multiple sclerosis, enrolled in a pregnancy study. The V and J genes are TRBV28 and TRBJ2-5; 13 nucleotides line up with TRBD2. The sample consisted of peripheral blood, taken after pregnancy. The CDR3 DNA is TGTGCCAGCAGTTGGAGACTAGCGGGAGGCCAAGAGACCCAGTACTTC. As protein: CASSWRLAGGQETQYF.